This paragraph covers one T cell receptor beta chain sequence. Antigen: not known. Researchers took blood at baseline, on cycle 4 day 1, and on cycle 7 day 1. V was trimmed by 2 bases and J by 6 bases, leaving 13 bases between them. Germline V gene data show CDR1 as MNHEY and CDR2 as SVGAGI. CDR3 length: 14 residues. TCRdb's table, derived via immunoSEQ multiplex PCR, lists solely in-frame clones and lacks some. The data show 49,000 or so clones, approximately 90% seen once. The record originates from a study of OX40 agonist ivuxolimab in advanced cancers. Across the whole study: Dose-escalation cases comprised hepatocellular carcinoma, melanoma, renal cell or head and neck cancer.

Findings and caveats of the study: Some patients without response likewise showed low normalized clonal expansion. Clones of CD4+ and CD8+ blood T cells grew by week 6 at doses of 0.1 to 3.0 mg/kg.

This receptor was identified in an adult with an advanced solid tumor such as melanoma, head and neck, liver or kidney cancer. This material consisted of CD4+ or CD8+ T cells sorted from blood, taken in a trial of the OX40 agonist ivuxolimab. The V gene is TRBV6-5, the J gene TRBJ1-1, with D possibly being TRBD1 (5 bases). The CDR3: CASSYRGAGPEAFF. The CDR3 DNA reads TGTGCCAGCAGTTACCGGGGCGCAGGCCCTGAAGCTTTCTTT.